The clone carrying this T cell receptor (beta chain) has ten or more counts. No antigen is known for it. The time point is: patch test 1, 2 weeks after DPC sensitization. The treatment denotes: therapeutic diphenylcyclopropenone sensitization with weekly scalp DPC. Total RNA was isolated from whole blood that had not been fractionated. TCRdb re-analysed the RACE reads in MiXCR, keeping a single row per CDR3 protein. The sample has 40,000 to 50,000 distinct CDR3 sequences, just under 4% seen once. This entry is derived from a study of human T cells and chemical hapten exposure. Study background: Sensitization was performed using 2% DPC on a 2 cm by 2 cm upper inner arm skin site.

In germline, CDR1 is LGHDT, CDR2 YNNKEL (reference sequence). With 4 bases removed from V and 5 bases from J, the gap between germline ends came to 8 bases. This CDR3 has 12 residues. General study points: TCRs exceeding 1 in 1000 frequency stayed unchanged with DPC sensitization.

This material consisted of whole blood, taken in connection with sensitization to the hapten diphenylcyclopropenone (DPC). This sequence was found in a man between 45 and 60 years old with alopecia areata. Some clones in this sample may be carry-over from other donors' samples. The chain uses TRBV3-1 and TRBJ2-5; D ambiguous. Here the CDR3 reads CASSPGPETQYF. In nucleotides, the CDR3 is TGTGCCAGCAGCCCAGGTCCGGAGACCCAGTACTTC.